These 17 T cell receptor beta chains share one sample of origin, sequenced in a study of cytomegalovirus exposure and HLA in healthy donors. The PCR had 60 Vbeta and 13 Jbeta primers. The repertoire was sequenced with immunoSEQ multiplex PCR; TCRdb's copy has only in-frame clones and lacks some. The listing contains about 170,000 clones. Material for sequencing was PBMCs. The receptor source for this set is a woman aged 18-29 years in good health and CMV-seropositive.

This CDR3 is CASSFNSNTEAFF. CDR3 coding DNA: TGTGCCAGCAGCTTCAATTCGAACACTGAAGCTTTCTTT. The rearrangement uses TRBV7-3 and TRBJ1-1; unclear D gene. From germline, CDR1 is SGHTA and CDR2 FQGTGA. This CDR3 is 13 amino acids long. V lost 3 bases and J 1 base, leaving 6 bases between the germline ends.

This chain uses TRBV4-3 with TRBJ1-2; 7 bases agree with TRBD1. Germline CDR1 and CDR2: LGHNA and YSLEER. The CDR3 has 15 amino acids. The ends lost 0 bases at V and 4 bases at J; junction bases unmatched: 5. For the CDR3, the DNA is TGCGCCAGCAGCCAAGATTCCCGGACAGGCTATGGCTACACCTTC. Translation gives CASSQDSRTGYGYTF.

V is TRBV10-2 and J is TRBJ1-2; D may be TRBD1 (5 bases). The CDR3 contains 14 residues. Germline CDR1 and CDR2: WSHSY and SAAADI. The V end lost 4 bases, the J end lost 4 bases, and 13 bases lay between the germline ends. CDR3 sequence: CASSASGLLYGYTF. Here the CDR3 DNA reads TGCGCCAGCAGTGCTTCGGGACTTCTCTATGGCTACACCTTC.

The V gene is TRBV19, the J gene TRBJ1-1; no reliable D call. The CDR3 loop spans 14 amino acids. The ends were cut back, 10 bases at V and 2 bases at J, with 17 bases in the middle. The germline CDR1 and CDR2 sequences are LNHDA and SQIVND (reference sequence). Written as DNA, the CDR3 is TGTGCCACCACCACCCGAGGGCTAAACACTGAAGCTTTCTTT. This translates into CATTTRGLNTEAFF.

The rearrangement links TRBV7-2 to TRBJ1-6; TRBD1 is a possible D gene (5 bases). Trimming pared 5 bases from V and 8 bases from J, leaving 16 bases between. This CDR3 is 15 amino acids long. Germline loops: CDR1 SGHTA, CDR2 FQGNSA. The CDR3 region has the DNA TGTGCCAGCAGCAACCTTGCCCGGGGGGATTCACCCCTCCACTTT. Residues: CASSNLARGDSPLHF. The whole variable domain, remainder taken from reference TRBV7-2 and TRBJ1-6, is GAGVSQSPSNKVTEKGKDVELRCDPISGHTALYWYRQSLGQGLEFLIYFQGNSAPDKSGLPSDRFSAERTGGSVSTLTIQRTQQEDSAVYLCASSNLARGDSPLHFGNGTRLTVT.

The V call is TRBV5-1, the J call TRBJ2-7; possible D gene TRBD2, 6 bases. Looked up from germline, CDR1 is SGHRS and CDR2 is YFSETQ. This CDR3 comprises 12 residues. The V and J ends lost 5 bases and 6 bases respectively, with 12 bases between them. Here the CDR3 reads CASSRDFLEQYF. The CDR3, as DNA: TGCGCCAGCAGTCGGGACTTTCTCGAGCAGTACTTC.

The chain joins TRBV4-2 to TRBJ1-3; the D gene is possibly TRBD1 (5 bases). CDR3 length: 15 amino acids. Trimming removed 0 bases from V and 3 bases from J, with 9 bases in between. Germline V gives CDR1 LGHNA, CDR2 YNFKEQ. The chain's CDR3 is CASSQDWRGGNTIYF. In DNA form, the CDR3 reads TGTGCCAGCAGCCAAGATTGGAGGGGTGGAAACACCATATATTTT.

This chain joins TRBV13 and TRBJ2-3; D uncertain. V was pared by 5 bases and J by 1 base, with 22 bases between. From germline, CDR1 is PRHDT and CDR2 FYEKMQ (reference sequence). There are 18 residues in the CDR3. The chain's CDR3 is CASSQLTFTRYRTDTQYF. In DNA form, the CDR3 reads TGTGCCAGCAGCCAACTCACCTTTACCCGATACCGCACAGATACGCAGTATTTT.

The chain is built from TRBV6-5 and TRBJ2-5; a possible D gene is TRBD1 (6 bases). CDR1 is MNHEY and CDR2 is SVGAGI in the germline V gene. The V and J ends lost 5 bases and 3 bases respectively, with 10 bases between them. The CDR3 is 13 residues long. CDR3 loop: CASSIRTEETQYF. The CDR3 bases are TGTGCCAGCAGTATCCGGACAGAAGAGACCCAGTACTTC.

This chain connects TRBV15 to TRBJ2-5; 8 bases are a match to TRBD2. There are 15 residues in the CDR3. Trimming cost V 4 bases and J 5 bases; bases outside gene matches: 9. Germline CDR1 LNHNV, CDR2 YYDKDF (reference sequence). The CDR3 sequence: CATSTGGLVDETQYF. DNA for the CDR3: TGTGCCACCAGCACCGGGGGACTAGTGGATGAGACCCAGTACTTC. Full variable domain (remainder filled in from reference TRBV15 and TRBJ2-5): DAMVIQNPRYQVTQFGKPVTLSCSQTLNHNVMYWYQQKSSQAPKLLFHYYDKDFNNEADTPDNFQSRRPNTSFCFLDIRSPGLGDTAMYLCATSTGGLVDETQYFGPGTRLLVL.

The DNA for the CDR3 is TGTGCCAGCAGCTTCTTACGGGAGGGTGCAGATACGCAGTATTTT. It yields the protein CASSFLREGADTQYF. The chain has TRBV11-2 and TRBJ2-3, with TRBD2 matching 8 bases. This CDR3 spans 15 amino acids. Unmatched junction bases numbered 6, after V lost 3 bases and J lost 4 bases. Germline lookup yields CDR1 SGHAT and CDR2 FQNNGV.

The chain combines TRBV4-1 with TRBJ1-5; D is unresolved. V lost 5 bases and J 1 base, leaving 6 bases between the germline ends. The germline CDR1 and CDR2 sequences are MGHRA and YSYEKL. The CDR3 extends over 13 amino acids. CDR3 sequence reads: CASSEGSNQPQHF. CDR3 DNA sequence: TGCGCCAGCAGCGAGGGCAGCAATCAGCCCCAGCATTTT.

This chain links TRBV11-1 with TRBJ2-6; no firm D call. CDR3 length: 14 residues. Trimming cost V 2 bases and J 1 base, with 3 bases left between them. The germline V gene has CDR1 SGHAT and CDR2 FQDESV (reference sequence). CDR3 DNA sequence: TGTGCCAGCAGCTTATATTCTGGGGCCAACGTCCTGACTTTC. Its protein is CASSLYSGANVLTF.

The chain recombines TRBV4-3 with TRBJ2-7; 7 bases match TRBD1. This CDR3 comprises 15 residues. Per the germline V gene, CDR1 is LGHNA and CDR2 is YSLEER. Trimming took 8 bases from V and 2 from J; bases not matched to a gene: 12. DNA of the CDR3: TGCGCCAGCGGTTGTACCGGGACAGCCACCTACGAGCAGTACTTC. As protein: CASGCTGTATYEQYF.

As DNA, the CDR3 is TGTGCCAGCCGACCGGGGACTAGCGGGATTTACGAGCAGTACTTC. This translates into CASRPGTSGIYEQYF. V usage is TRBV27 and J usage is TRBJ2-7, with 13 bases fitting TRBD2. CDR3 length: 15 residues. The V and J ends lost 8 bases and 4 bases, in that order; junction bases with no gene match: 8. The germline gives CDR1 MNHEY, CDR2 SMNVEV (reference sequence).

CDR3 region: CASRNSGVYGYTF. Here the CDR3 DNA reads TGTGCCAGCAGGAACTCGGGGGTCTATGGCTACACCTTC. The chain recombines TRBV6-1 with TRBJ1-2, with D perhaps matching TRBD1 (5 bases). Germline CDR1 and CDR2: MNHNS and SASEGT. With 6 bases removed from V and 4 bases from J, the gap between germline ends came to 12 bases. This CDR3 region has 13 residues.

This chain links TRBV7-6 with TRBJ1-1, with 7 nucleotides matching TRBD1. Trimming cost V 5 bases and J 3 bases; bases outside gene matches: 9. Germline V gives CDR1 SGHVS, CDR2 FNYEAQ. CDR3 length: 15 amino acids. CDR3 protein: CASSADQGGYTEAFF. DNA of the CDR3: TGTGCCAGCAGCGCGGATCAGGGGGGTTACACTGAAGCTTTCTTT.